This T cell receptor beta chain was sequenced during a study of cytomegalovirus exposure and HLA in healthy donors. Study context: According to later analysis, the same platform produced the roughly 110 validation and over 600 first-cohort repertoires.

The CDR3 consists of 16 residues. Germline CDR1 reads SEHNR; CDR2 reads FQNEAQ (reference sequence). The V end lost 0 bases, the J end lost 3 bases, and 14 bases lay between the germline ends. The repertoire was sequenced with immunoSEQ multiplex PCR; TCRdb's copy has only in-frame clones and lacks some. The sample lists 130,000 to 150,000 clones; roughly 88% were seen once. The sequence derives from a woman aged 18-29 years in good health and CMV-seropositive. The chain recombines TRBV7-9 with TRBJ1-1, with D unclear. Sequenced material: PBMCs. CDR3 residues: CASSLATGVEDTEAFF. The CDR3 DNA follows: TGTGCCAGCAGCTTAGCAACGGGCGTGGAGGACACTGAAGCTTTCTTT.